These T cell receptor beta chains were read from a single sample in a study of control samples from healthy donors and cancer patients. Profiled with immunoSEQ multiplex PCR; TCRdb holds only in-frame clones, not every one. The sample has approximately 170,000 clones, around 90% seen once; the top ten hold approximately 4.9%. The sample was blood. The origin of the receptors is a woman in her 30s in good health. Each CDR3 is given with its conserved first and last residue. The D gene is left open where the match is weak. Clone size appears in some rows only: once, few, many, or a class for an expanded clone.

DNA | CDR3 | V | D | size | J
TGCGCCAGCAGCACGAGGACTAGCGGGAGCGAGACCCAGTACTTC | CASSTRTSGSETQYF | TRBV5-1 | TRBD2 | NA | TRBJ2-5
TGTGCCAGCAGCCAAGAGGGACAGCGGGCTCAGCCCCAGCATTTT | CASSQEGQRAQPQHF | TRBV4-2 | TRBD1 | NA | TRBJ1-5
TGCAGCGTAGGGATACAGAGCTCTGGAAACACCATATATTTT | CSVGIQSSGNTIYF | TRBV29-1 | NA | NA | TRBJ1-3
TGCGCCAGCAGCCTCAGGGGTGGCCCTGAAGCTTTCTTT | CASSLRGGPEAFF | TRBV5-1 | NA | NA | TRBJ1-1
TGTGCCAGGGGACCGCGGAACCGCCGAACCGGAAACAGGGGGCTCACAGATACGCAGTATTTT | CARGPRNRRTGNRGLTDTQYF | TRBV2 | TRBD1 | NA | TRBJ2-3
TGTGCCAGCAAGAACCCTCGGAACGAGCAGTACTTC | CASKNPRNEQYF | TRBV5-4 | NA | NA | TRBJ2-7
TGTGCCAGCAGCTACCAACTGGAGACCCAGTACTTC | CASSYQLETQYF | TRBV5-8 | NA | NA | TRBJ2-5
TGCGCCAGCAGTACGGGCAGGGACTATGGCTACACCTTC | CASSTGRDYGYTF | TRBV5-1 | NA | NA | TRBJ1-2
TGTGCCAGCAGTACAACGGGACTAGCGGGGGGGCATATAGGTGAGCAGTTCTTC | CASSTTGLAGGHIGEQFF | TRBV6-2/TRBV6-3 | TRBD2 | NA | TRBJ2-1
TGTGCCACCAGTGCGGGACAAGGGCTTTTGGGCTACACCTTC | CATSAGQGLLGYTF | TRBV24-1 | NA | NA | TRBJ1-2
TGTGCCACCAGACCTGGGGGGGGTGTCCACAATGAGCAGTTCTTC | CATRPGGGVHNEQFF | TRBV24-1 | TRBD2 | NA | TRBJ2-1
TGTGCCAGCAGCTTGCCCACCTATGGCTACACCTTC | CASSLPTYGYTF | TRBV5-5 | NA | once | TRBJ1-2
TGTGCCACCAGTGATTTAATAGGCGCAAGCTCTGGAAACACCATATATTTT | CATSDLIGASSGNTIYF | TRBV24-1 | NA | few | TRBJ1-3
TGTGCCAGCAGCCAAGAAGTATGGACTGCTGGCACAGATACGCAGTATTTT | CASSQEVWTAGTDTQYF | TRBV3-1/TRBV3-2 | NA | many | TRBJ2-3
TGTGCCAGCAGTGAAGGGGGGGTCGGACAAGATACGCAGTATTTT | CASSEGGVGQDTQYF | TRBV2 | NA | few | TRBJ2-3
TGTGCCAGCAGCCAAGGGGGTTCGGGGGGCCCAGATACGCAGTATTTT | CASSQGGSGGPDTQYF | TRBV4-2 | NA | NA | TRBJ2-3
TGCGCCAGCAGCCAAGAGAGGGGGAATTCACCCCTCCACTTT | CASSQERGNSPLHF | TRBV4-1 | NA | NA | TRBJ1-6
TGTGCCAGCTCACCACGGACCAATGAAAAACTGTTTTTT | CASSPRTNEKLFF | TRBV18 | NA | NA | TRBJ1-4